This T cell receptor (beta chain) emerged from a study of blood T cell repertoires in COVID-19. Study in general: There were acute and convalescent COVID-19 samples, and they came from the United States, Italy and Spain. Sample material is recorded as cDNA or gDNA derived from T cells, B-cell-depleted T cells, or PBMCs.

Per germline, CDR1 SGDLS and CDR2 YYNGEE. There are 13 residues in the CDR3. The ends were cut back, 3 bases at V and 7 bases at J, with 8 bases in the middle. Sequenced by immunoSEQ multiplex PCR; TCRdb stores in-frame clones only, minus some. This sample has about 190,000 clones, with around 86% found just once. The specimen sequenced was peripheral blood. The rearrangement links TRBV9 to TRBJ1-6; no firm D call. This TCR was recovered from a woman in her thirties or forties with acute or convalescent COVID-19. The CDR3 bases are TGTGCCAGCAGCGGGGGAGAAAATTCACCCCTCCACTTT. Amino acid sequence: CASSGGENSPLHF.